The TCR beta chain described here comes from a study of cytomegalovirus exposure and HLA in healthy donors. A multiplex PCR was run with 60 Vbeta primers and 13 Jbeta primers. Profiling relied on immunoSEQ multiplex PCR, and the TCRdb table lists in-frame clones only, not all of them. The sample has 45,000 to 70,000 clones, about 84% seen once. Remarks on this clone: Its antigen is still unknown.

Whole-study findings and limits: Generally TCR sequences proved uncommon, though certain public TCRs appeared in numerous donors. Sequencing had likely introduced a cluster of highly shared sequence variants as an artifact. Some TCR beta chains (164 of them) were listed as cytomegalovirus-associated. V- and J-gene trimming of TCR beta was linked (in a later analysis) to a missense DCLRE1C variant.

In germline, CDR1 is LNHDA, CDR2 SQIVND (reference sequence). This CDR3 has 13 residues. V lost 4 bases to trimming and J lost 2 bases, with 8 bases between them. Input material: PBMCs. The chain links TRBV19 to TRBJ1-2; tentatively, D is TRBD1 (5 bases). The sequence was obtained from a man under 40 in good health and CMV-seronegative. The CDR3 loop reads CASSKTENYGYTF. The CDR3 DNA reads TGTGCCAGTAGTAAGACAGAAAACTATGGCTACACCTTC.